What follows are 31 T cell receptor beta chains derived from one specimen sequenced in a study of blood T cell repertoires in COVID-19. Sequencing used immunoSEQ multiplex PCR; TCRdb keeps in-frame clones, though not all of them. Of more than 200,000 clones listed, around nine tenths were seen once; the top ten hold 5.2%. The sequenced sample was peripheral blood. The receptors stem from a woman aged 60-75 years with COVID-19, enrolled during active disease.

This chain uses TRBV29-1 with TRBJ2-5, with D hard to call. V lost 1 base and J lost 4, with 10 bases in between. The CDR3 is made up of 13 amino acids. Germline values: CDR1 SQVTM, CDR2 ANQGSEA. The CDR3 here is CSVEVKLGETQYF. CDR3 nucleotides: TGCAGCGTTGAAGTAAAACTCGGAGAGACCCAGTACTTC.

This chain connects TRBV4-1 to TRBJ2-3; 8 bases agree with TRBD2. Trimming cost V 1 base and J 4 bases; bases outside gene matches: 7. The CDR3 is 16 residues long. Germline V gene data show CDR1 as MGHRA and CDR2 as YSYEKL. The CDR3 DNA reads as TGCGCCAGCAGCCAAGTTGTCGGGAGGGCCCCAGATACGCAGTATTTT. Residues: CASSQVVGRAPDTQYF.

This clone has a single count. The DNA for the CDR3 is TGTGCCAGCAGCTTAGGATTTTTGTGGGGACAGGGTCTCACCGGGGAGCTGTTTTTT. Its translation is CASSLGFLWGQGLTGELFF. The chain is built from TRBV7-2 and TRBJ2-2, with TRBD1 matching 9 bases. Germline CDR1 reads SGHTA; CDR2 reads FQGNSA. With 1 base clipped from V and 4 bases from J, the junction kept 13 bases outside the gene matches. CDR3 length: 19 amino acids.

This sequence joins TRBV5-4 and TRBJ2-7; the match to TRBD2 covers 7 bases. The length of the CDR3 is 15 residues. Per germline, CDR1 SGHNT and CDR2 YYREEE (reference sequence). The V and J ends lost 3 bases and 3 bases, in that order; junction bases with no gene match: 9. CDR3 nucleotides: TGTGCCAGCAGCTCTAAGCGGGATCTAGTCTACGAGCAGTACTTC. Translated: CASSSKRDLVYEQYF.

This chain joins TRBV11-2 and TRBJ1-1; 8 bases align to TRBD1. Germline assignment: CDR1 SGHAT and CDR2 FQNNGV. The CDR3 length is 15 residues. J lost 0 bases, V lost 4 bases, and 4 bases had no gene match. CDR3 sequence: CASSSGQGVNTEAFF. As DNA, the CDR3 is TGTGCCAGCAGCTCCGGACAGGGAGTGAACACTGAAGCTTTCTTT. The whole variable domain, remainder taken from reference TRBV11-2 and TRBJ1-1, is EAGVAQSPRYKIIEKRQSVAFWCNPISGHATLYWYQQILGQGPKLLIQFQNNGVVDDSQLPKDRFSAERLKGVDSTLKIQPAKLEDSAVYLCASSSGQGVNTEAFFGQGTRLTVV.

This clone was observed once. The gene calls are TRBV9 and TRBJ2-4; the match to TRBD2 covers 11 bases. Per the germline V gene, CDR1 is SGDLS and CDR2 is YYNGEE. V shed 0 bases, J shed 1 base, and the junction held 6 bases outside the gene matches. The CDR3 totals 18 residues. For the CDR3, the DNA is TGTGCCAGCAGCGTAGAAGTAGCGGGAGGGCCTGCCAAAAACATTCAGTACTTC. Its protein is CASSVEVAGGPAKNIQYF.

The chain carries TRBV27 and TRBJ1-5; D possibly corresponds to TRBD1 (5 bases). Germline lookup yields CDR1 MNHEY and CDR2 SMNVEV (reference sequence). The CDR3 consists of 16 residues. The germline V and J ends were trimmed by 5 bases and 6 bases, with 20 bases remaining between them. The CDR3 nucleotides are TGTGCCAGCAGTCCTACGTCGTGGGGCCAGGTTCAGCCCCAGCATTTT. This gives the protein CASSPTSWGQVQPQHF.

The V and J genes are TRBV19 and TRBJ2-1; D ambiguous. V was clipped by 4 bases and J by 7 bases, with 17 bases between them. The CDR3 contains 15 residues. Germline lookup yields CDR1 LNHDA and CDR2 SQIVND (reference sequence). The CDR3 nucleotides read TGTGCCAGTAGTACCCCTGGAAGGCTCGGGAATGAGCAGTTCTTC. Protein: CASSTPGRLGNEQFF.

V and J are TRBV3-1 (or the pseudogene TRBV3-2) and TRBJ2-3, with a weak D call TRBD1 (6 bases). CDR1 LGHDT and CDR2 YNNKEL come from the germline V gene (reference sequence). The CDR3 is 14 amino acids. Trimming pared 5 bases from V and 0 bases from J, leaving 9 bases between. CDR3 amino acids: CASSSGQSTDTQYF. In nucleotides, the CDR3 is TGTGCCAGCAGCTCAGGACAGAGCACAGATACGCAGTATTTT.

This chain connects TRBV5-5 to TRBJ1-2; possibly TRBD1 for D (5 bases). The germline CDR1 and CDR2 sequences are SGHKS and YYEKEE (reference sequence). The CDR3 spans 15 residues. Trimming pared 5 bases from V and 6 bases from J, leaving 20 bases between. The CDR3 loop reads CASSETDSLRNGYTF. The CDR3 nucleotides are TGTGCCAGCAGTGAGACAGACAGCTTACGAAATGGCTACACCTTC.

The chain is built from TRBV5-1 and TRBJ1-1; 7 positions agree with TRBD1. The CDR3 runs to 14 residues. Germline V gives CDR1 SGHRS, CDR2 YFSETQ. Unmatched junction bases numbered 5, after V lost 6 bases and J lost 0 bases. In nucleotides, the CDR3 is TGCGCCAGCAAGACAGGGACCATGAACACTGAAGCTTTCTTT. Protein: CASKTGTMNTEAFF.

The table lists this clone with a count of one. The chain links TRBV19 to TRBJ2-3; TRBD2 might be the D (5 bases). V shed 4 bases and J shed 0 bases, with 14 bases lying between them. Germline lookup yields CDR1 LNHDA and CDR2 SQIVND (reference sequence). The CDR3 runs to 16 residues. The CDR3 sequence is CASSTQGSVSTDTQYF. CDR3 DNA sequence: TGTGCCAGTAGTACCCAAGGGAGCGTTAGCACAGATACGCAGTATTTT.

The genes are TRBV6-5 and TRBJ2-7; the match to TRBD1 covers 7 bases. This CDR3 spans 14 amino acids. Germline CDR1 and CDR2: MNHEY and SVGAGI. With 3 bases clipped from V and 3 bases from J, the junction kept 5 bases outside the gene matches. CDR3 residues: CASSYRGQNYEQYF. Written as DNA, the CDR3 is TGTGCCAGCAGTTATCGGGGACAGAACTACGAGCAGTACTTC.

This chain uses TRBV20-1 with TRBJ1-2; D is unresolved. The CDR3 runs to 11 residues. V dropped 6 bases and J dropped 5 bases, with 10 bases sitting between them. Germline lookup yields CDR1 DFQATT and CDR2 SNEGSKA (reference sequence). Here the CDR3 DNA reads TGCAGTGCCCGCGGGGAGTATGGCTACACCTTC. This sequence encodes CSARGEYGYTF.

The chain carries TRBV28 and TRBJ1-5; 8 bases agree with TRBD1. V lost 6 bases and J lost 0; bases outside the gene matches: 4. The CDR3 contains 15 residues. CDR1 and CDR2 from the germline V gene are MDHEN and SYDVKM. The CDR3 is CASSTTGDSNQPQHF. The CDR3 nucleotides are TGTGCCAGCAGCACGACAGGGGATAGCAATCAGCCCCAGCATTTT.

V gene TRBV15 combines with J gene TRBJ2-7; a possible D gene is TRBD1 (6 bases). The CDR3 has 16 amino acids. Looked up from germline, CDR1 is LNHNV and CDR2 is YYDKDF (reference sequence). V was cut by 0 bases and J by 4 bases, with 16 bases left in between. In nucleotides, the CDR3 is TGTGCCACCAGCAGAGAAGGGTCGGGGCAGGGGTACGAGCAGTACTTC. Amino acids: CATSREGSGQGYEQYF.

The DNA for the CDR3 is TGTGCCAGCAGCTTAGACAGGGTCAATTCACCCCTCCACTTT. Amino acid sequence: CASSLDRVNSPLHF. The chain combines TRBV7-3 with TRBJ1-6; TRBD1 aligns across 7 bases. CDR1 and CDR2 (germline): SGHTA, FQGTGA. The J segment lost 7 bases and the V segment lost 2 bases, leaving 2 bases of the junction unmatched. The CDR3 has 14 amino acids.

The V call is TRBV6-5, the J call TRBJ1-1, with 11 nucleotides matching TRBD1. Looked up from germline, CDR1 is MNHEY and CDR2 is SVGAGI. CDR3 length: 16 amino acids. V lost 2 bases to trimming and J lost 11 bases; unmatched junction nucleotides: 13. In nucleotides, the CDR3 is TGTGCCAGCAGTTACAATCCAAGGACAGGGGGCTTTAATGCTTTCTTT. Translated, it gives CASSYNPRTGGFNAFF.

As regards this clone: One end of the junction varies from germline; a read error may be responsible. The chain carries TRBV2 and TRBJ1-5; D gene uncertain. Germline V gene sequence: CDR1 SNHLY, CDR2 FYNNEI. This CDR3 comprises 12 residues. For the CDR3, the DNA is TGTGCCAGCAGCGGGCAGGTCGGGGAATGGGATTTT. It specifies CASSGQVGEWDF.

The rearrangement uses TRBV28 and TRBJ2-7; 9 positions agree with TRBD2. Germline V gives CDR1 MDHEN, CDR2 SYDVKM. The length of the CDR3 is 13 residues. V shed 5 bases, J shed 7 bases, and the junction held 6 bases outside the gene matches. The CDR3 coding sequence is TGTGCCAGCAGTAGCGGGAGGCCCTGGGAGCAGTACTTC. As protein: CASSSGRPWEQYF.

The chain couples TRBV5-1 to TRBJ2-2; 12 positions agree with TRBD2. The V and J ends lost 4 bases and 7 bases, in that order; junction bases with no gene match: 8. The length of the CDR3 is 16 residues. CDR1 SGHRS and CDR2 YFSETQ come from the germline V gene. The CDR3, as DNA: TGCGCCAGCAGCCGAACTAGCGGGAGGTCTAGCGGGGAGCTGTTTTTT. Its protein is CASSRTSGRSSGELFF.

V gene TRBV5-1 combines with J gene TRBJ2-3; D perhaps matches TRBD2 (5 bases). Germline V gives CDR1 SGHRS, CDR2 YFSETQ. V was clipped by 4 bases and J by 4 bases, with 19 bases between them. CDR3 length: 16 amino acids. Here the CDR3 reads CASSATRGILADTQYF. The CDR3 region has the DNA TGCGCCAGCAGCGCCACCCGGGGTATCTTAGCAGATACGCAGTATTTT.

The CDR3 DNA sequence: TGTGCCAGCAGTACAATAAATAGGACTAGTCCCTACGAGCAGTACTTC. The encoded protein is CASSTINRTSPYEQYF. The chain carries TRBV27 and TRBJ2-7; 7 bases match TRBD2. The CDR3 sequence is 16 residues long. Germline assignment: CDR1 MNHEY and CDR2 SMNVEV (reference sequence). After removal of 5 bases from V and 2 bases from J, the junction contained 12 bases not matched to a gene.

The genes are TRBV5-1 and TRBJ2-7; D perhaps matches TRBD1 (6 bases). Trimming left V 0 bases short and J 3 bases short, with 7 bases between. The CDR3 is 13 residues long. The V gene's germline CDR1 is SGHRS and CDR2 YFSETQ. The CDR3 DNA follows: TGCGCCAGCAGCTTGGACAGGGACTACGAGCAGTACTTC. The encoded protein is CASSLDRDYEQYF.

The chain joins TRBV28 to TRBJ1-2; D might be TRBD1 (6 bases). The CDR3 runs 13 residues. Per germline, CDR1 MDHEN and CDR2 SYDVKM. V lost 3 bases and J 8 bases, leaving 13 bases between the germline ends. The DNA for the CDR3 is TGTGCCAGCAGTTTTATACAGGGTCGAGGCTACACCTTC. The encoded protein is CASSFIQGRGYTF.

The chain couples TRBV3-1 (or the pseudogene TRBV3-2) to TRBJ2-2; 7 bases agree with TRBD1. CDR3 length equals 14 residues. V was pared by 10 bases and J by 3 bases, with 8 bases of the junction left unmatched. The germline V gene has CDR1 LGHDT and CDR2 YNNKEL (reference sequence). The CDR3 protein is CATTGDGDTGELFF. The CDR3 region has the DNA TGTGCCACCACAGGGGATGGCGACACCGGGGAGCTGTTTTTT.

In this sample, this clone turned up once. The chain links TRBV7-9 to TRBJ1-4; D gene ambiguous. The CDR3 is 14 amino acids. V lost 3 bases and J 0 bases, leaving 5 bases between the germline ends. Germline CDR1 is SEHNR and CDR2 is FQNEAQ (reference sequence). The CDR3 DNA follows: TGTGCCAGCAGCTTCGGTGCAACTAATGAAAAACTGTTTTTT. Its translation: CASSFGATNEKLFF.

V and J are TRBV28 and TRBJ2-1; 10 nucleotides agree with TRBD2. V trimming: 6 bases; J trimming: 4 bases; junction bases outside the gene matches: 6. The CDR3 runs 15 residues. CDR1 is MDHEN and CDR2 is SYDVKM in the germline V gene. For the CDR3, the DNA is TGTGCCAGCAGCCTTACTAGCGGGAAGTACAATGAGCAGTTCTTC. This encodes CASSLTSGKYNEQFF. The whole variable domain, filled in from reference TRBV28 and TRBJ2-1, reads DVKVTQSSRYLVKRTGEKVFLECVQDMDHENMFWYRQDPGLGLRLIYFSYDVKMKEKGDIPEGYSVSREKKERFSLILESASTNQTSMYLCASSLTSGKYNEQFFGPGTRLTVL.

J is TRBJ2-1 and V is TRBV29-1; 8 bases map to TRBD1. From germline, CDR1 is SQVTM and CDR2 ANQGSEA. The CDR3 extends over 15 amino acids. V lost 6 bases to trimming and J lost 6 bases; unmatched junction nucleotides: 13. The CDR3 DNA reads TGCAGCGTGGCGCCAACAGGGGGTTGGGCCAATGAGCAGTTCTTC. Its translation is CSVAPTGGWANEQFF.

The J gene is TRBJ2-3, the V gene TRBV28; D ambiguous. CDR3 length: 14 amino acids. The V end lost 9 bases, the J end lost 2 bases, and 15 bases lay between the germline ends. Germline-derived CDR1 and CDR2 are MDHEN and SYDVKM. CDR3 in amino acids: CASEAAVYTDTQYF. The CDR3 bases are TGTGCCAGTGAGGCGGCCGTCTACACAGATACGCAGTATTTT.

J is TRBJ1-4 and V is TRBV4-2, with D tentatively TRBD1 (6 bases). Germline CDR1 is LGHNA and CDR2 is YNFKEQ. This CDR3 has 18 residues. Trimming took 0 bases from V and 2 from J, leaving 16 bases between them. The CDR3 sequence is CASSQEGVGGRTNEKLFF. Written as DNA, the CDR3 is TGTGCCAGCAGCCAAGAAGGGGTCGGGGGGCGGACTAATGAAAAACTGTTTTTT.